The entry below describes one T cell receptor (beta chain). The target antigen is unknown. This record comes from a study of cytomegalovirus exposure and HLA in healthy donors. Study-wide points: Subsequent analysis found a tendency for first-cohort TCR clusters to co-occur within the 120 or so validation repertoires.

Some clones are missing from TCRdb's copy, which holds only in-frame ones; the method was immunoSEQ multiplex PCR. The sample lists roughly 130,000 clones, 89% occurring once. The sample was PBMCs. This receptor was obtained from a woman between 18 and 29 years old in good health and CMV-seropositive.

CDR3: CASSYIVIGGTQYF. CDR3 in DNA: TGTGCCAGCAGCTACATAGTGATCGGGGGGACGCAGTATTTT. This chain connects TRBV2 to TRBJ2-3, with 7 nucleotides matching TRBD2. The V gene's germline CDR1 is SNHLY and CDR2 FYNNEI. The CDR3 extends over 14 amino acids. V lost 6 bases and J lost 9; bases outside the gene matches: 12.